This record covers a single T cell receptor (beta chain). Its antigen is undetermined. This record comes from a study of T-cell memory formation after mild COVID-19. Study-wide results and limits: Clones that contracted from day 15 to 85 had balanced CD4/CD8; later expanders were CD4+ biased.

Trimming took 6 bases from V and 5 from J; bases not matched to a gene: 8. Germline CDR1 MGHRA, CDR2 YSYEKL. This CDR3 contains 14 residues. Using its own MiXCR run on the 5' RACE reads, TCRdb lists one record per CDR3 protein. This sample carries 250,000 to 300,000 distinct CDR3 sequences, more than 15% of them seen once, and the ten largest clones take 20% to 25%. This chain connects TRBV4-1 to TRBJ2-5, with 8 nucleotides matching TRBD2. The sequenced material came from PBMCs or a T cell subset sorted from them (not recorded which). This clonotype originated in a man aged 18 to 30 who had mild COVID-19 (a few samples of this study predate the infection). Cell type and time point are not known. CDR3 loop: CASRREAGEETQYF. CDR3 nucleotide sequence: TGCGCCAGCAGGCGGGAGGCGGGGGAGGAGACCCAGTACTTC.